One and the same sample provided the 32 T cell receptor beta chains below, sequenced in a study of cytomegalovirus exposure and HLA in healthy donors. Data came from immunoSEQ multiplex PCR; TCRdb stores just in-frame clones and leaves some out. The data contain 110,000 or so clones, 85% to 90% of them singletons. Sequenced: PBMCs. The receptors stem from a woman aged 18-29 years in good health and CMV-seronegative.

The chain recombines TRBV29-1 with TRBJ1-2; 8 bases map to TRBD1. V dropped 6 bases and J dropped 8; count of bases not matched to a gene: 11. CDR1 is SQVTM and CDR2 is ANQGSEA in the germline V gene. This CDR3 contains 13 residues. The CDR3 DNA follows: TGCAGCGTAGACACCGACAGGGGTCGCGGCTACACCTTC. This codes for CSVDTDRGRGYTF. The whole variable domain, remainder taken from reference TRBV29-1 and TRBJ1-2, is SAVISQKPSRDICQRGTSLTIQCQVDSQVTMMFWYRQQPGQSLTLIATANQGSEATYESGFVIDKFPISRPNLTFSTLTVSNMSPEDSSIYLCSVDTDRGRGYTFGSGTRLTVV.

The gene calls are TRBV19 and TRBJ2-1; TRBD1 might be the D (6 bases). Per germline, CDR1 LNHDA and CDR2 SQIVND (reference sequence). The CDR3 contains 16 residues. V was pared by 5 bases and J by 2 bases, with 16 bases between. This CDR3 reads CASSPYRVSAYNEQFF. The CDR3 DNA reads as TGTGCCAGTAGTCCATACAGGGTATCAGCCTACAATGAGCAGTTCTTC.

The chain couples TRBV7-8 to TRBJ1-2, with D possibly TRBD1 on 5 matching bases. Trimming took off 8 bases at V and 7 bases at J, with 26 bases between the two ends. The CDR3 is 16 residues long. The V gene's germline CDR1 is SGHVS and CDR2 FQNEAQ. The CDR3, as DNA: TGTGCCAGCCAAGCTCTTGGGGGTGGAGGGCGTTCTGGCTACACCTTC. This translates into CASQALGGGGRSGYTF.

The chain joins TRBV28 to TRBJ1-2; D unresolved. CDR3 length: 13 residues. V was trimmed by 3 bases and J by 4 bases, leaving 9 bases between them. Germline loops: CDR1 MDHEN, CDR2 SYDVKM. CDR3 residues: CASSLSGSYGYTF. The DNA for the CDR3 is TGTGCCAGCAGTTTGAGCGGTTCCTATGGCTACACCTTC.

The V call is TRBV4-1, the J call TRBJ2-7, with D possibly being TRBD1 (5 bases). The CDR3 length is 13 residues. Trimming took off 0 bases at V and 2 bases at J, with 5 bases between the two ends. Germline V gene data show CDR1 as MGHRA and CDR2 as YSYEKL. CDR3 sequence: CASSQDRAYEQYF. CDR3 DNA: TGCGCCAGCAGCCAAGACAGGGCCTACGAGCAGTACTTC.

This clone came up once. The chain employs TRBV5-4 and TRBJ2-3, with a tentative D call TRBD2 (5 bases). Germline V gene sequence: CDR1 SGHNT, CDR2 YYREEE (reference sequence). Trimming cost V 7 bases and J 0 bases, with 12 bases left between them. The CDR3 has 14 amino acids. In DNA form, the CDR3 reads TGTGCCAGCGGGAGTTGGCCTAGCACAGATACGCAGTATTTT. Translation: CASGSWPSTDTQYF.

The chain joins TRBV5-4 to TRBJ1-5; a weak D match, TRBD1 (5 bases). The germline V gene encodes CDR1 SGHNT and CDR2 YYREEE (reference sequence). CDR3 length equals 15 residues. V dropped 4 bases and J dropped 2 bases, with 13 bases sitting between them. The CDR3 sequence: CASSPGRGGNQPQHF. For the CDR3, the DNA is TGTGCCAGCAGCCCCGGCCGGGGGGGCAATCAGCCCCAGCATTTT.

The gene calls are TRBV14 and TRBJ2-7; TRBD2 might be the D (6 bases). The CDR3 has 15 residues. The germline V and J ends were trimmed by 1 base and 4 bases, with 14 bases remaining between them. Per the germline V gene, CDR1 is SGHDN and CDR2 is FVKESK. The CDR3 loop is CASSQGTGTHYEQYF. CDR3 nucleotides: TGTGCCAGCAGCCAAGGGACGGGGACTCATTACGAGCAGTACTTC.

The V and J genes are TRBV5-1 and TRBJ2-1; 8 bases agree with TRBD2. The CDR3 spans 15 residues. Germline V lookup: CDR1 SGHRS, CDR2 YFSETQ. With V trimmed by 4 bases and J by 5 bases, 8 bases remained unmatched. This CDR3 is CASSLIPGLDNEQFF. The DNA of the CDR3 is TGCGCCAGCAGCCTCATCCCGGGACTAGACAATGAGCAGTTCTTC.

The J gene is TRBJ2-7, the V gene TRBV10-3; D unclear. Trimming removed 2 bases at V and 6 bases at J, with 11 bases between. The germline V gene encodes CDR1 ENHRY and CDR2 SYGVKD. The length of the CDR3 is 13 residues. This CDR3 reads CAISEAASSEQYF. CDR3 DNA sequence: TGTGCCATCAGTGAGGCGGCTAGTAGCGAGCAGTACTTC.

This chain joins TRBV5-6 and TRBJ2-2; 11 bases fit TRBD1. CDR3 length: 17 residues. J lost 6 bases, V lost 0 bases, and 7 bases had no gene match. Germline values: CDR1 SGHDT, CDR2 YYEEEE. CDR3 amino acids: CASSLAFGTGGAGELFF. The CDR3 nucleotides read TGTGCCAGCAGCTTGGCCTTCGGGACAGGGGGGGCCGGGGAGCTGTTTTTT.

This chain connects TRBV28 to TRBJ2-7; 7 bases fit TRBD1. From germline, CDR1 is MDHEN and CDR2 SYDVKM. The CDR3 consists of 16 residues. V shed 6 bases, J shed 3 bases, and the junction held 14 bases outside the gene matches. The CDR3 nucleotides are TGTGCCAGCAGGGCAGGGGAGACAGGGTCACGCTACGAGCAGTACTTC. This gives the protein CASRAGETGSRYEQYF.

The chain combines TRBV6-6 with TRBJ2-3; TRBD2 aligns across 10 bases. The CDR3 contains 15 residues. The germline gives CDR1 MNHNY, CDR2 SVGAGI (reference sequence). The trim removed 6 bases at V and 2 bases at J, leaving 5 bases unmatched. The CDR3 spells CASRRAGGLTDTQYF. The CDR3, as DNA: TGTGCCAGCAGACGAGCGGGGGGGCTCACAGATACGCAGTATTTT.

The CDR3 is CASSDGQPYGYTF. In nucleotides, the CDR3 is TGTGCCAGCAGCGACGGACAGCCCTATGGCTACACCTTC. The chain carries TRBV5-4 and TRBJ1-2, with a possible D match to TRBD1 (6 bases). The V gene lost 4 bases and the J gene lost 4 bases, with 11 bases spanning the gap. CDR1 SGHNT and CDR2 YYREEE come from the germline V gene (reference sequence). This CDR3 comprises 13 residues.

CDR3 sequence: CASSSSGGSYEQYF. DNA for the CDR3: TGTGCCAGTAGTTCTAGCGGGGGCTCCTACGAGCAGTACTTC. The rearrangement uses TRBV19 and TRBJ2-7; 10 nucleotides agree with TRBD2. The length of the CDR3 is 14 residues. CDR1 and CDR2 (germline): LNHDA, SQIVND (reference sequence). With V trimmed by 5 bases and J by 0 bases, 1 base remained unmatched.

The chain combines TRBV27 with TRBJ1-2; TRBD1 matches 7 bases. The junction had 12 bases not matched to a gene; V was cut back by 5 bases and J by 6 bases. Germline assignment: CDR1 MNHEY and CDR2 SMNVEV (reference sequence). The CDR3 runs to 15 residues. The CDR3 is CASSPIVTGRHGYTF. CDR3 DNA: TGTGCCAGCAGTCCTATTGTGACAGGGAGGCATGGCTACACCTTC.

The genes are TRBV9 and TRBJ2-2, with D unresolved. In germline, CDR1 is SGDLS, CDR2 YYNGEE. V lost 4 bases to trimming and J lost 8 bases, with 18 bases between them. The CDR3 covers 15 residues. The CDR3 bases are TGTGCCAGCAGCCCGATGGCCAGGTCCGGTGGGGAGCTGTTTTTT. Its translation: CASSPMARSGGELFF.

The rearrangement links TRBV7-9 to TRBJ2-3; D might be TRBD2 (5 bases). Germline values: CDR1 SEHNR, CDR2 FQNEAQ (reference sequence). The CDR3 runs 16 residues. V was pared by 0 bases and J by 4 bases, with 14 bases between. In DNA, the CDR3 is TGTGCCAGCAGCTTAGCTTACGGGATAGAATCAGATACGCAGTATTTT. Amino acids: CASSLAYGIESDTQYF.

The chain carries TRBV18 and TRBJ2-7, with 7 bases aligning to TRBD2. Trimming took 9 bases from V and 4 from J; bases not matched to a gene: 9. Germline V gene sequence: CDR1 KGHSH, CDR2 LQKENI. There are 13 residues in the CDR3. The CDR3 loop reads CASRGAGPYEQYF. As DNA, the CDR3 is TGTGCCAGTCGGGGAGCGGGGCCATACGAGCAGTACTTC.

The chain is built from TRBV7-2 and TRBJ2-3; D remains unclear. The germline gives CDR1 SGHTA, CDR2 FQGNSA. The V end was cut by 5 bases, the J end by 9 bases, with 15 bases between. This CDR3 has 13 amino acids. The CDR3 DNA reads TGTGCCAGCAGCCCCCTGCAAGGAGCCACGCAGTATTTT. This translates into CASSPLQGATQYF.

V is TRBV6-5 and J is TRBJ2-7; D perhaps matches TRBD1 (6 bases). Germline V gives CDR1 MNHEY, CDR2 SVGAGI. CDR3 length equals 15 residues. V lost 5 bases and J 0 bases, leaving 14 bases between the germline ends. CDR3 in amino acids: CASSTTTGSSYEQYF. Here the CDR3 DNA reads TGTGCCAGCAGTACAACGACAGGTAGCTCCTACGAGCAGTACTTC.

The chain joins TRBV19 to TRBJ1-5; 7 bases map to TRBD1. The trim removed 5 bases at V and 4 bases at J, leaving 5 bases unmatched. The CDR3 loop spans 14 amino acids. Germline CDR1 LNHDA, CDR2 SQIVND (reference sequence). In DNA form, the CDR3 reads TGTGCCAGTAGTGTGACAGGGTCAAATCAGCCCCAGCATTTT. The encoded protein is CASSVTGSNQPQHF.

CDR3 residues: CASSKTGDTYEQYF. For the CDR3, the DNA is TGTGCCAGTAGCAAAACAGGGGATACCTACGAGCAGTACTTC. The chain recombines TRBV19 with TRBJ2-7; 7 bases agree with TRBD1. Germline trimming cut 6 bases from V and 2 bases from J; bases unmatched to any gene: 7. This CDR3 contains 14 residues. From germline, CDR1 is LNHDA and CDR2 SQIVND (reference sequence).

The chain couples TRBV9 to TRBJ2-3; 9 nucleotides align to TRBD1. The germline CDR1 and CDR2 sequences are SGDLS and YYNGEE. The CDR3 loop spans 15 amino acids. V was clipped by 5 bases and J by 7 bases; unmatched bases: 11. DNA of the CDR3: TGTGCCAGCAGAGTCGGGACAGGGAATTTGTATACGCAGTATTTT. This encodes CASRVGTGNLYTQYF.

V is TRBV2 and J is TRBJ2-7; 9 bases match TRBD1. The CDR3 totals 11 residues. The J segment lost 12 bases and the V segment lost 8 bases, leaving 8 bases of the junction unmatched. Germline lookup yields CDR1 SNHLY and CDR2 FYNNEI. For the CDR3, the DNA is TGTGCCAGCTCTAGGGACAGGGAGGTGTACTTC. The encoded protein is CASSRDREVYF.

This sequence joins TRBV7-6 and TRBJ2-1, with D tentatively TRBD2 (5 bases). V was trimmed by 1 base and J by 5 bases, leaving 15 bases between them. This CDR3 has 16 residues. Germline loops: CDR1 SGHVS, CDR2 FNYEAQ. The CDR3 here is CASSLGRAEVNNEQFF. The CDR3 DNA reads TGTGCCAGCAGCTTAGGACGGGCGGAGGTAAACAATGAGCAGTTCTTC.

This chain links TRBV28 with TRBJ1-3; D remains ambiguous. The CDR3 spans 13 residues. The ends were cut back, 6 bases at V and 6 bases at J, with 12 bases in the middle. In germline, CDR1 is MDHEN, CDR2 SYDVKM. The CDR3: CASRVDLENTIYF. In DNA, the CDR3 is TGTGCCAGCAGGGTCGACTTGGAAAACACCATATATTTT.

This CDR3 is CASSRSGTGSNQPQHF. CDR3 nucleotides: TGTGCCAGCAGCCGTTCCGGGACAGGATCTAATCAGCCCCAGCATTTT. The chain combines TRBV5-6 with TRBJ1-5, with 8 bases fitting TRBD1. From germline, CDR1 is SGHDT and CDR2 YYEEEE. This CDR3 contains 16 residues. Germline trimming cut 4 bases from V and 4 bases from J; bases unmatched to any gene: 10.

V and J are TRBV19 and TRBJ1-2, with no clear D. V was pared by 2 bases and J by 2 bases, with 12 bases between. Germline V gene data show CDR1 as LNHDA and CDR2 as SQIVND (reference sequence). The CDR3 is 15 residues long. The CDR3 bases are TGTGCCAGTAGTATATTTGTCAGATCCAACTATGGCTACACCTTC. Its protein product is CASSIFVRSNYGYTF. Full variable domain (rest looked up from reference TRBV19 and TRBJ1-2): DGGITQSPKYLFRKEGQNVTLSCEQNLNHDAMYWYRQDPGQGLRLIYYSQIVNDFQKGDIAEGYSVSREKKESFPLTVTSAQKNPTAFYLCASSIFVRSNYGYTFGSGTRLTVV.

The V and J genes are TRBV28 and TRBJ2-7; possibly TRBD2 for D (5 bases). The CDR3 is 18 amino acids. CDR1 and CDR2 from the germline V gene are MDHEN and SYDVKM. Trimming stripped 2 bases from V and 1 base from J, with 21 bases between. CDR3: CASSLPSSGRVISYEQYF. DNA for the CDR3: TGTGCCAGCAGTTTACCGTCATCTGGGCGGGTGATTTCCTACGAGCAGTACTTC.

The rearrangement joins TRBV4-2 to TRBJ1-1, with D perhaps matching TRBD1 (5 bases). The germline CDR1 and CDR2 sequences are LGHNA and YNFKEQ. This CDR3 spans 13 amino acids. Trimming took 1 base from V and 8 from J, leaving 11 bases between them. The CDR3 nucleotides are TGTGCCAGCAGCCAAGGTAACAGGCTCGAAGCTTTCTTT. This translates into CASSQGNRLEAFF.

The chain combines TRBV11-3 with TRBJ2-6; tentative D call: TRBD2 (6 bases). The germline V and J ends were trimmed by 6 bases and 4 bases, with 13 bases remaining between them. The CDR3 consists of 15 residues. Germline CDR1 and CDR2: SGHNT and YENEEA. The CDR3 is CASSSGGAGANVLTF. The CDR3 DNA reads TGTGCCAGCAGTAGCGGAGGGGCCGGGGCCAACGTCCTGACTTTC. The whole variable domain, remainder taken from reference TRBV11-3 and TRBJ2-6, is EAGVVQSPRYKIIEKKQPVAFWCNPISGHNTLYWYLQNLGQGPELLIRYENEEAVDDSQLPKDRFSAERLKGVDSTLKIQPAELGDSAVYLCASSSGGAGANVLTFGAGSRLTVL.